This T cell receptor (beta chain) appears in the sequencing data of a study of blood T cell repertoires in COVID-19. Looking at the study overall: There were acute and convalescent COVID-19 samples, and they came from the United States, Italy and Spain. Sample material is recorded as cDNA or gDNA derived from T cells, B-cell-depleted T cells, or PBMCs.

The authors' processing: Amplification from reference gene primers served as the basis for estimated nucleated cell counts. This table comes from immunoSEQ multiplex PCR, and its TCRdb copy is limited to in-frame clones, with some not included. Clonal size and the V and J genes are those of that table, whereas D and trimming came from the DNA. Of about 360,000 clones detected, around four fifths appear once; the ten largest clones hold 2.5% to 3%. V lost 5 bases and J lost 7; bases outside the gene matches: 5. CDR3 length: 13 residues. Germline lookup yields CDR1 MDHEN and CDR2 SYDVKM. The rearrangement uses TRBV28 and TRBJ2-1; 7 nucleotides match TRBD2. Material for sequencing was peripheral blood. The sequence was collected from a man aged 25 to 40 with active or convalescent COVID-19. The CDR3 is CASSPTSRNEQFF. CDR3 DNA: TGTGCCAGCAGTCCGACTAGCAGGAATGAGCAGTTCTTC.